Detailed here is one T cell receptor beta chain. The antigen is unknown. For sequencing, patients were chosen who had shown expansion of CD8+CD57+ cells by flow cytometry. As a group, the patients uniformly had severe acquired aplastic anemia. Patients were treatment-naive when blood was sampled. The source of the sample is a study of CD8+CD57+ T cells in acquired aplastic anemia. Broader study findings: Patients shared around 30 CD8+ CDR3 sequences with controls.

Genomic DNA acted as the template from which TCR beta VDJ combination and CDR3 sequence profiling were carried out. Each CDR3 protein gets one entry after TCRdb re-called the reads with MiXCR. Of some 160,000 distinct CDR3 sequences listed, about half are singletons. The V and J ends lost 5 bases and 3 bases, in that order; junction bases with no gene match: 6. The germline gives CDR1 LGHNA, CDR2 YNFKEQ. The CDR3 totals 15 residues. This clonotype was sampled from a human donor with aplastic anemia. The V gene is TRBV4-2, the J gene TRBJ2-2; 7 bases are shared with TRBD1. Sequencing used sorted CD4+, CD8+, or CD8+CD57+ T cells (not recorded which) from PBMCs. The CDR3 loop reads CASSSRDRYTGELFF. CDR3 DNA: TGTGCCAGCAGCTCAAGGGACAGATACACCGGGGAGCTGTTTTTT.